The 26 T cell receptor beta chains given below trace back to one sample, sequenced in a study of cytomegalovirus exposure and HLA in healthy donors. PCR used 60 Vbeta primers and 13 Jbeta primers. Profiling relied on immunoSEQ multiplex PCR, and the TCRdb table lists in-frame clones only, not all of them. The repertoire includes fewer than 130,000 clones, around 79% of them detected once, and 1.3% sits in the top ten. The sequencing input was PBMCs. These receptors were obtained from a young woman in good health and CMV-seronegative.

The chain has TRBV7-2 and TRBJ2-7; D remains unclear. Germline CDR1 reads SGHTA; CDR2 reads FQGNSA. The V end was cut by 4 bases, the J end by 4 bases, with 11 bases between. CDR3 length equals 13 residues. This CDR3 reads CASSSLTSYEQYF. CDR3 in DNA: TGTGCCAGCAGCTCACTCACCTCGTACGAGCAGTACTTC. The complete variable domain, with remaining parts taken from reference TRBV7-2 and TRBJ2-7, reads GAGVSQSPSNKVTEKGKDVELRCDPISGHTALYWYRQSLGQGLEFLIYFQGNSAPDKSGLPSDRFSAERTGGSVSTLTIQRTQQEDSAVYLCASSSLTSYEQYFGPGTRLTVT.

The chain joins TRBV28 to TRBJ2-6; a possible D gene is TRBD1 (5 bases). CDR1 MDHEN and CDR2 SYDVKM come from the germline V gene. Trimming cost V 10 bases and J 0 bases, with 7 bases left between them. The CDR3 consists of 13 residues. CDR3 in amino acids: CATRASGANVLTF. CDR3 DNA: TGTGCCACCAGGGCCTCTGGGGCCAACGTCCTGACTTTC.

V is TRBV14 and J is TRBJ2-7; TRBD1 matches at 7 bases. From germline, CDR1 is SGHDN and CDR2 FVKESK. The ends lost 1 base at V and 8 bases at J; junction bases unmatched: 11. This CDR3 is built from 15 residues. The CDR3 region has the DNA TGTGCCAGCAGCCAAGTCGGGACAGCATCCTTGAAGCAGTACTTC. This translates into CASSQVGTASLKQYF.

This clone was seen a few times. The chain is built from TRBV27 and TRBJ2-3; a weak D match, TRBD1 (5 bases). CDR1 is MNHEY, CDR2 SMNVEV, per germline (reference sequence). CDR3 length equals 13 residues. V lost 3 bases and J lost 6, with 10 bases in between. Here the CDR3 reads CASSFQGADTQYF. CDR3 coding DNA: TGTGCCAGCAGTTTTCAGGGCGCGGATACGCAGTATTTT.

V is TRBV28 and J is TRBJ2-5; D unclear. Germline CDR1 and CDR2: MDHEN and SYDVKM. The CDR3 length is 13 residues. Trimming shortened V by 6 bases and J by 5 bases, and 13 bases separated the two germline ends. The CDR3 coding sequence is TGTGCCAGCAGGGAGAGTGGCCGGGAGACCCAGTACTTC. Protein: CASRESGRETQYF.

This chain links TRBV6-4 with TRBJ2-1; 8 bases are shared with TRBD2. CDR3 length: 15 residues. The germline gives CDR1 MRHNA, CDR2 SNTAGT. V lost 4 bases and J lost 9; bases outside the gene matches: 11. The CDR3 DNA is TGTGCCAGCAGTGTGAGCGGGGGTTCACTGGGTGAGCAGTTCTTC. Its protein product is CASSVSGGSLGEQFF.

This sequence joins TRBV10-3 and TRBJ1-5; D unresolved. This CDR3 has 13 residues. Germline-derived CDR1 and CDR2 are ENHRY and SYGVKD. Between the trimmed V and J ends, which lost 3 bases and 4 bases, there was a span of 7 bases. CDR3 loop: CAISDYGNQPQHF. DNA of the CDR3: TGTGCCATCAGTGACTACGGGAATCAGCCCCAGCATTTT.

This clone was seen a handful of times. This chain links TRBV30 with TRBJ1-6; no clear D. V lost 4 bases, J lost 0 bases, and 13 bases lay in between. CDR3 length equals 16 residues. CDR1 is GTSNPN and CDR2 is SVGIG in the germline V gene (reference sequence). The CDR3 bases are TGTGCCTGGAAATTCCGGTCAAGCTCCTATAATTCACCCCTCCACTTT. Amino acid sequence: CAWKFRSSSYNSPLHF. The variable domain in full, completed from reference TRBV30 and TRBJ1-6, reads SQTIHQWPATLVQPVGSPLSLECTVEGTSNPNLYWYRQAAGRGLQLLFYSVGIGQISSEVPQNLSASRPQDRQFILSSKKLLLSDSGFYLCAWKFRSSSYNSPLHFGNGTRLTVT.

This chain uses TRBV29-1 with TRBJ2-1; no definite D call. Trimming took off 3 bases at V and 2 bases at J, with 11 bases between the two ends. CDR1 and CDR2 (germline): SQVTM, ANQGSEA. There are 14 residues in the CDR3. For the CDR3, the DNA is TGCAGCGTTGATCGTCCCCAGGCCTACAATGAGCAGTTCTTC. Translated: CSVDRPQAYNEQFF.

This chain links TRBV27 with TRBJ2-1; perhaps TRBD1 as D (6 bases). V gave up 4 bases and J gave up 4 bases, with 8 bases separating them. Germline loops: CDR1 MNHEY, CDR2 SMNVEV (reference sequence). This CDR3 region has 13 residues. The CDR3 coding sequence is TGTGCCAGCAGTTCCGGACAGTACAATGAGCAGTTCTTC. Translation gives CASSSGQYNEQFF.

The rearrangement joins TRBV27 to TRBJ2-7, with D uncertain. The CDR3 extends over 13 amino acids. Trimming stripped 4 bases from V and 0 bases from J, with 7 bases between. Germline CDR1 is MNHEY and CDR2 is SMNVEV (reference sequence). CDR3 bases: TGTGCCAGCAGTTATACTTACTCCTACGAGCAGTACTTC. As protein: CASSYTYSYEQYF.

This rearrangement joins TRBV29-1 to TRBJ2-1, with a weak D call TRBD1 (7 bases). This CDR3 spans 14 amino acids. CDR1 and CDR2 from the germline V gene are SQVTM and ANQGSEA. V was pared by 5 bases and J by 2 bases, with 13 bases between. CDR3 protein: CSVPARGAYNEQFF. CDR3 DNA: TGCAGCGTTCCCGCCAGGGGGGCCTACAATGAGCAGTTCTTC.

The genes are TRBV19 and TRBJ1-2, with D possibly TRBD1 on 5 matching bases. The germline V gene encodes CDR1 LNHDA and CDR2 SQIVND (reference sequence). This CDR3 spans 13 amino acids. V lost 4 bases to trimming and J lost 6 bases, with 12 bases between them. CDR3 sequence (DNA): TGTGCCAGTAGTACGGGACTACCTGATGGCTACACCTTC. It encodes CASSTGLPDGYTF.

This clone was seen a few times. This chain links TRBV4-2 with TRBJ1-1; TRBD1 matches 9 bases. V gave up 4 bases and J gave up 3 bases; unmatched junction bases: 3. The CDR3 sequence is 14 residues long. Per the germline V gene, CDR1 is LGHNA and CDR2 is YNFKEQ. CDR3 DNA sequence: TGTGCCAGCAGCCCCCGGGACAGGGACACTGAAGCTTTCTTT. Amino acid sequence: CASSPRDRDTEAFF.

This chain connects TRBV28 to TRBJ2-2; 8 bases align to TRBD2. This CDR3 region has 19 residues. V was clipped by 3 bases and J by 5 bases; unmatched bases: 17. Germline-derived CDR1 and CDR2 are MDHEN and SYDVKM. The CDR3 bases are TGTGCCAGCAGTTTTCAACTTACTAGCGGTACTTTAGGGACCGGGGAGCTGTTTTTT. Protein sequence: CASSFQLTSGTLGTGELFF.

The rearrangement joins TRBV2 to TRBJ2-7; D is undetermined. V was pared by 3 bases and J by 2 bases, with 8 bases between. There are 13 residues in the CDR3. In germline, CDR1 is SNHLY, CDR2 FYNNEI. The CDR3: CASSDGPAYEQYF. CDR3 bases: TGTGCCAGCAGTGATGGGCCGGCCTACGAGCAGTACTTC. Variable domain in full (rest from reference TRBV2 and TRBJ2-7): EPEVTQTPSHQVTQMGQEVILRCVPISNHLYFYWYRQILGQKVEFLVSFYNNEISEKSEIFDDQFSVERPDGSNFTLKIRSTKLEDSAMYFCASSDGPAYEQYFGPGTRLTVT.

The chain has TRBV5-4 and TRBJ1-6; D perhaps matches TRBD1 (5 bases). The CDR3 extends over 15 amino acids. Germline assignment: CDR1 SGHNT and CDR2 YYREEE (reference sequence). Trimming pared 4 bases from V and 2 bases from J, leaving 10 bases between. The CDR3: CASSGGVAYNSPLHF. CDR3 sequence (DNA): TGTGCCAGCAGCGGAGGGGTTGCCTATAATTCACCCCTCCACTTT.

The V call is TRBV4-1, the J call TRBJ1-6; the D is unclear. CDR3 size: 18 residues. Trimming removed 0 bases from V and 5 bases from J, with 17 bases in between. The germline CDR1 and CDR2 sequences are MGHRA and YSYEKL. CDR3 amino acids: CASSQDGSGDGNNSPLHF. CDR3 nucleotides: TGCGCCAGCAGCCAAGATGGGTCCGGGGATGGTAATAATTCACCCCTCCACTTT.

This chain joins TRBV9 and TRBJ2-7, with D maybe TRBD2 (6 bases). The V gene lost 3 bases and the J gene lost 3 bases, with 10 bases spanning the gap. Germline V gives CDR1 SGDLS, CDR2 YYNGEE. The CDR3 is 13 residues long. The CDR3 protein is CASSGLADYEQYF. The CDR3 coding sequence is TGTGCCAGCAGCGGGTTAGCGGACTACGAGCAGTACTTC.

This clone was seen more than once but under ten times. The chain employs TRBV9 and TRBJ1-6, with D tentatively TRBD1 (5 bases). Per germline, CDR1 SGDLS and CDR2 YYNGEE. Trimming cost V 0 bases and J 9 bases, with 13 bases left between them. This CDR3 is 15 amino acids long. CDR3 bases: TGTGCCAGCAGCGTAGCAGGGCGAGGCGCTTCACCCCTCCACTTT. This sequence encodes CASSVAGRGASPLHF.

This chain links TRBV5-4 with TRBJ2-1, with TRBD2 matching 9 bases. V lost 4 bases and J lost 9; bases outside the gene matches: 14. The CDR3 contains 16 residues. CDR1 SGHNT and CDR2 YYREEE come from the germline V gene (reference sequence). CDR3 loop: CASSPGGGGAGVEQFF. The CDR3 DNA reads as TGTGCCAGCAGCCCGGGGGGCGGGGGGGCGGGGGTTGAGCAGTTCTTC.

J is TRBJ2-7 and V is TRBV9; TRBD1 matches at 8 bases. CDR3 length: 13 amino acids. The V segment lost 0 bases and the J segment 4 bases; nucleotides outside the gene matches: 0. Germline lookup yields CDR1 SGDLS and CDR2 YYNGEE. The CDR3: CASSVGDRYEQYF. DNA of the CDR3: TGTGCCAGCAGCGTAGGGGACAGGTACGAGCAGTACTTC.

The gene calls are TRBV4-3 and TRBJ2-1; 9 bases line up with TRBD1. Germline CDR1 is LGHNA and CDR2 is YSLEER. V was clipped by 0 bases and J by 3 bases; unmatched bases: 6. The CDR3 spans 17 residues. In nucleotides, the CDR3 is TGCGCCAGCAGCCAAGATGTCGGGGACAGGGTCTACAATGAGCAGTTCTTC. Its translation is CASSQDVGDRVYNEQFF.

This sequence joins TRBV14 and TRBJ1-2; tentatively, D is TRBD1 (5 bases). The CDR3 is 13 residues long. Germline values: CDR1 SGHDN, CDR2 FVKESK. The V end was cut by 3 bases, the J end by 1 base, with 6 bases between. For the CDR3, the DNA is TGTGCCAGCAGCCAGGACATTAACTATGGCTACACCTTC. It yields the protein CASSQDINYGYTF. The full variable domain, in which reference TRBV14 and TRBJ1-2 provide the parts outside the CDR3, is EAGVTQFPSHSVIEKGQTVTLRCDPISGHDNLYWYRRVMGKEIKFLLHFVKESKQDESGMPNNRFLAERTGGTYSTLKVQPAELEDSGVYFCASSQDINYGYTFGSGTRLTVV.

This chain uses TRBV7-2 with TRBJ2-2; weak D call: TRBD2 (6 bases). The germline V gene encodes CDR1 SGHTA and CDR2 FQGNSA. The CDR3 runs to 15 residues. The V end was cut by 5 bases, the J end by 4 bases, with 14 bases between. The CDR3 DNA sequence: TGTGCCAGCAGCCCAACGGCGGGAATCACCGGGGAGCTGTTTTTT. Its translation: CASSPTAGITGELFF.

A few counts support this clone. The chain links TRBV5-1 to TRBJ2-7, with TRBD2 identical over 8 bases. Germline CDR1 is SGHRS and CDR2 is YFSETQ. The CDR3 loop spans 14 amino acids. The trim removed 3 bases at V and 6 bases at J, leaving 8 bases unmatched. This CDR3 reads CASSSPGLDVEQYF. For the CDR3, the DNA is TGCGCCAGCAGCTCACCGGGACTAGACGTCGAGCAGTACTTC.